This T cell receptor (beta chain) was recovered during a study of blood T cells in healthy people across ages. On the study more broadly: The capture of about one barcoded beta molecule per two T cells was achieved by template switching.

The CDR3 sequence is 14 residues long. In germline, CDR1 is DFQATT, CDR2 SNEGSKA (reference sequence). In this sample, this clonotype turned up a few times. The junction differs from germline at one of its ends, possibly a read error. Primed by a sample-barcoded 5' primer and a J-beta primer mix, a second PCR proceeded for 7 to 11 cycles. TCRdb analysed the 5' RACE reads with MiXCR anew, one entry per CDR3 protein. This sample has some 1.5 million distinct CDR3 sequences, with roughly 28% found just once. The sequenced sample was blood. The sequence derives from a woman aged 30 to 39 in good health. The chain joins TRBV20-1 to TRBJ2-1; 10 bases fit TRBD2. The CDR3 is CGAYSGRAINEQFF. The CDR3 nucleotides are TGCGGTGCCTACAGCGGGAGGGCCATCAATGAGCAGTTCTTC.